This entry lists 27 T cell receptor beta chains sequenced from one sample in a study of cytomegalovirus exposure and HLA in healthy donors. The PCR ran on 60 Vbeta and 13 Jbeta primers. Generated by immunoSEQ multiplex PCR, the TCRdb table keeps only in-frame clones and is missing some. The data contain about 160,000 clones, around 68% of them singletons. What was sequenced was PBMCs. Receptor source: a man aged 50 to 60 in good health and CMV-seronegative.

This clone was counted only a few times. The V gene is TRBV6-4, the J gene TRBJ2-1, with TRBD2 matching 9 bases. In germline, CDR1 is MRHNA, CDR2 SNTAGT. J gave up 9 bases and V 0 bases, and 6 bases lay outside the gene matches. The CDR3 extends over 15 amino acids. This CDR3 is CASSDSGLAGIEQFF. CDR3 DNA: TGTGCCAGCAGTGACTCCGGGCTAGCGGGGATTGAGCAGTTCTTC.

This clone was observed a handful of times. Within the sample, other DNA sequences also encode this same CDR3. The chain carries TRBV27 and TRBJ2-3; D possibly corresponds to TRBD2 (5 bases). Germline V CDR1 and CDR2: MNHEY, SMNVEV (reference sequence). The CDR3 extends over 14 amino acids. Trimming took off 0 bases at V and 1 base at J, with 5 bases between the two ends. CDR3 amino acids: CASSLSAGTDTQYF. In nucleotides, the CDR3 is TGTGCCAGCAGTTTATCAGCGGGCACAGATACGCAGTATTTT.

Here the CDR3 DNA reads TGTGCCAGCAGCTTAAAAGGGACAGGCACTTATTCTCAGCCCCAGCATTTT. Its translation is CASSLKGTGTYSQPQHF. This sequence joins TRBV7-8 and TRBJ1-5, with TRBD1 matching 8 bases. The germline V gene encodes CDR1 SGHVS and CDR2 FQNEAQ. V shed 2 bases and J 6 bases; nucleotides not matched to a gene: 12. This CDR3 spans 17 amino acids.

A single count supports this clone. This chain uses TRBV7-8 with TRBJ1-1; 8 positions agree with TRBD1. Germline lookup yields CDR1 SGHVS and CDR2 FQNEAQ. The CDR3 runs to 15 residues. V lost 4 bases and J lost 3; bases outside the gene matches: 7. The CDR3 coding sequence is TGTGCCAGCAGCTCCGGACAGGGCTGGGACACTGAAGCTTTCTTT. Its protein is CASSSGQGWDTEAFF.

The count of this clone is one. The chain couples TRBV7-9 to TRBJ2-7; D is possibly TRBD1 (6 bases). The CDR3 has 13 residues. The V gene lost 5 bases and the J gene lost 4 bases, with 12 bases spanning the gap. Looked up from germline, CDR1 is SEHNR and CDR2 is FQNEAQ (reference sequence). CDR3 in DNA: TGTGCCAGCAGCCTCAGGGGCGCGTACGAGCAGTACTTC. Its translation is CASSLRGAYEQYF.

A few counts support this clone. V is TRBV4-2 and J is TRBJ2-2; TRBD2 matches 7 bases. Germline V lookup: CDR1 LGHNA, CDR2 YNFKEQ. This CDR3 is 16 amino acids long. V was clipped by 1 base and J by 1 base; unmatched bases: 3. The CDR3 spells CASSQASGENTGELFF. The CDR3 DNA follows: TGTGCCAGCAGCCAAGCTAGCGGCGAGAACACCGGGGAGCTGTTTTTT.

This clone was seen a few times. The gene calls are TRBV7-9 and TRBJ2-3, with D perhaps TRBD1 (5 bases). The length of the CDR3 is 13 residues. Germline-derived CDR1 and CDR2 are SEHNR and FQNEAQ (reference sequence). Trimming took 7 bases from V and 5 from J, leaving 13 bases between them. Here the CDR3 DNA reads TGTGCCAGCACGAAGGGGAATAGAGATACGCAGTATTTT. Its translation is CASTKGNRDTQYF. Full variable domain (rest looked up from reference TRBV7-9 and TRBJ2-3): DTGVSQNPRHKITKRGQNVTFRCDPISEHNRLYWYRQTLGQGPEFLTYFQNEAQLEKSRLLSDRFSAERPKGSFSTLEIQRTEQGDSAMYLCASTKGNRDTQYFGPGTRLTVL.

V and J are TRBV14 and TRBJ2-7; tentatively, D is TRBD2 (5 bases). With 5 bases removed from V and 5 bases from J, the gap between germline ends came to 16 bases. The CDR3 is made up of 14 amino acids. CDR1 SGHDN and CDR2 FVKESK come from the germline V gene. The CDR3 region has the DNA TGTGCCAGCAGCGATCAATTCGCGGGCAACGAGCAGTACTTC. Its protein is CASSDQFAGNEQYF.

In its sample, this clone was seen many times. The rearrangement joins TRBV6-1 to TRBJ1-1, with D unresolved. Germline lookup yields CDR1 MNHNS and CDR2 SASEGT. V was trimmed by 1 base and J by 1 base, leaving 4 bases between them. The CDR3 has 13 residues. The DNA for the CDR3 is TGTGCCAGCAGTGAAGGAGAGAACACTGAAGCTTTCTTT. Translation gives CASSEGENTEAFF.

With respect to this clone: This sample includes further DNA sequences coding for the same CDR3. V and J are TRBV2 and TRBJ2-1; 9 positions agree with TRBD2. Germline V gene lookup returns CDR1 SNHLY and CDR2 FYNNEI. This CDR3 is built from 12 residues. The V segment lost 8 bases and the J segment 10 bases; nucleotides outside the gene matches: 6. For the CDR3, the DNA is TGTGCCAGCCGCCTAGCGGGGAAGGAGCAGTTCTTC. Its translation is CASRLAGKEQFF.

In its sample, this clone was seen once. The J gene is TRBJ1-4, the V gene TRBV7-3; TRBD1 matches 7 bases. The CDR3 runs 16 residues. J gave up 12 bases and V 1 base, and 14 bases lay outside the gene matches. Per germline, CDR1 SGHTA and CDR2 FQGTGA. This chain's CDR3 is CASSLSRPEQGWELFF. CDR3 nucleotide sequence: TGTGCCAGCAGCTTAAGCCGGCCCGAACAGGGGTGGGAACTGTTTTTT. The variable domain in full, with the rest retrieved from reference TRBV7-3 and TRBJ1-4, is GAGVSQTPSNKVTEKGKYVELRCDPISGHTALYWYRQSLGQGPEFLIYFQGTGAADDSGLPNDRFFAVRPEGSVSTLKIQRTERGDSAVYLCASSLSRPEQGWELFFGSGTQLSVL.

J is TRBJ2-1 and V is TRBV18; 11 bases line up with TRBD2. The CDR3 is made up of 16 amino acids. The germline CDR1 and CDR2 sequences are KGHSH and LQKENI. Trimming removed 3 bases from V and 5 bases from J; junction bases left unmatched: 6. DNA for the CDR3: TGTGCCAGCTCACCGAGTAGCGGGGGGGCCCACAATGAGCAGTTCTTC. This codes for CASSPSSGGAHNEQFF.

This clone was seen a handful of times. CDR3 sequence reads: CASSLNTGSNQPQHF. The CDR3 coding sequence is TGCGCCAGCAGCTTGAACACAGGGAGCAATCAGCCCCAGCATTTT. The chain carries TRBV5-1 and TRBJ1-5, with TRBD1 as a possible D gene (6 bases). This CDR3 comprises 15 residues. The germline V gene encodes CDR1 SGHRS and CDR2 YFSETQ. V was trimmed by 1 base and J by 1 base, leaving 9 bases between them.

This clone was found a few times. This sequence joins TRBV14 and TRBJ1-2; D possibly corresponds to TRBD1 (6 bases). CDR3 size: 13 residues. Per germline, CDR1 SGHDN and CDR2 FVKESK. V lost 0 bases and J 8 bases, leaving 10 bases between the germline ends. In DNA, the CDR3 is TGTGCCAGCAGCCAAGAACAGGGATGGGGCTACACCTTC. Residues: CASSQEQGWGYTF.

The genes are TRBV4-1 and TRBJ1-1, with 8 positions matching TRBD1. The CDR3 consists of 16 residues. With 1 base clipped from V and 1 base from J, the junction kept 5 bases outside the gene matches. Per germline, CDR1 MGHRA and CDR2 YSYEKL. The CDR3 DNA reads TGCGCCAGCAGCCAAGCGGCAGGGGGCCCGAACACTGAAGCTTTCTTT. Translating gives CASSQAAGGPNTEAFF.

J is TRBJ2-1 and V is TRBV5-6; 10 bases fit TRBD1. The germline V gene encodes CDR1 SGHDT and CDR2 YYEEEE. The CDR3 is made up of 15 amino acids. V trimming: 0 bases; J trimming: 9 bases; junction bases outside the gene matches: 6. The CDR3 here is CASSLGDRGAGEQFF. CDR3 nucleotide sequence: TGTGCCAGCAGCTTGGGGGACAGGGGAGCGGGTGAGCAGTTCTTC.

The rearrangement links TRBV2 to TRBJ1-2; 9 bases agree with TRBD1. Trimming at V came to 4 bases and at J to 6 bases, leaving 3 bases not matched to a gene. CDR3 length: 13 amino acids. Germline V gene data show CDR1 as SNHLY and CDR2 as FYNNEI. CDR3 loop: CASSVDRGDGYTF. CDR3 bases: TGTGCCAGCAGTGTAGACAGGGGGGATGGCTACACCTTC.

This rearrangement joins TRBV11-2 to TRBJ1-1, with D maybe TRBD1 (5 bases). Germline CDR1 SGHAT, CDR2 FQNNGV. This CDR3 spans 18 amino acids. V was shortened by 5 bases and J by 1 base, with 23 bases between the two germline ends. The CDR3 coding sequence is TGTGCCAGCAGCATAGGGGAGTGGGGATTTACCACGAACACTGAAGCTTTCTTT. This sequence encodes CASSIGEWGFTTNTEAFF.

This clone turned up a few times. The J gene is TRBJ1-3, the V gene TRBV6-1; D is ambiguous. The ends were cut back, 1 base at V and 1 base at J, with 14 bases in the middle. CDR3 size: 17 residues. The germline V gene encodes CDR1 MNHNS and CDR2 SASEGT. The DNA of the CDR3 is TGTGCCAGCAGTGAAGTAGGTGGGTGGAGATCTGGAAACACCATATATTTT. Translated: CASSEVGGWRSGNTIYF.

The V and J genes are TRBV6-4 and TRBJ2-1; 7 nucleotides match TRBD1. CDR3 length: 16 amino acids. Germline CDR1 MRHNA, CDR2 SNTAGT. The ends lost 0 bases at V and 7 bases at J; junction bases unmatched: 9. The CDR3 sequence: CASSDSLTGVKNEQFF. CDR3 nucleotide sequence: TGTGCCAGCAGTGACTCCCTAACAGGGGTAAAGAATGAGCAGTTCTTC.

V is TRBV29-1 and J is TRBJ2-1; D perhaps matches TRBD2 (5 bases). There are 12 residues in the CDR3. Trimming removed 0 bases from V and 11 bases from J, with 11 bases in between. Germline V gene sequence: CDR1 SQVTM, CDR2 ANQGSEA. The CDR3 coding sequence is TGCAGCGTTGAAGATACGGGGTCGAAGCAGTTCTTC. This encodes CSVEDTGSKQFF.

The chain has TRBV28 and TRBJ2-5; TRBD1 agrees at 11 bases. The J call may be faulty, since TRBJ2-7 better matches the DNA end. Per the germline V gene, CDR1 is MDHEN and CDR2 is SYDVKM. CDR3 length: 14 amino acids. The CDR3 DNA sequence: TGTGCCAGCAGAGGACAGGGGGCGGGTTACGAGCAGTACTTC. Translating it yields CASRGQGAGYEQYF.

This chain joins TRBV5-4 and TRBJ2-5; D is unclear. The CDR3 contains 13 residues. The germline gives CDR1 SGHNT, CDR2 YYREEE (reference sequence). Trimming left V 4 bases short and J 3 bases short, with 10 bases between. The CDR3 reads CASSHQLEETQYF. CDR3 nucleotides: TGTGCCAGCAGCCATCAGCTAGAAGAGACCCAGTACTTC.

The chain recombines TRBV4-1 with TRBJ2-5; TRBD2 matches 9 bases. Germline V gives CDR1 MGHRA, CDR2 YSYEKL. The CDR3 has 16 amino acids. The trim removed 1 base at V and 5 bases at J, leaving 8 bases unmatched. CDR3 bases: TGCGCCAGCAGCCAAGGGAACGGCGGGGGGGCGGAGACCCAGTACTTC. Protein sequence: CASSQGNGGGAETQYF.

This CDR3 reads CASSPSVPGSGQPQHF. The CDR3 DNA reads TGTGCCAGCTCACCATCTGTTCCCGGATCGGGTCAGCCCCAGCATTTT. The V call is TRBV18, the J call TRBJ1-5; D gene ambiguous. Germline loops: CDR1 KGHSH, CDR2 LQKENI. Deletions cut 2 bases from V and 6 bases from J, with 17 bases between. The CDR3 is 16 amino acids.

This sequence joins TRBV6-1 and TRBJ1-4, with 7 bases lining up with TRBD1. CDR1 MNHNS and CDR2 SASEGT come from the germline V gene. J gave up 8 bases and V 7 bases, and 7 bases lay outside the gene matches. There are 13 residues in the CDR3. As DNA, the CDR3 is TGTGCCAGCACATTAGGGGGCGGGGAAAAACTGTTTTTT. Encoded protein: CASTLGGGEKLFF.

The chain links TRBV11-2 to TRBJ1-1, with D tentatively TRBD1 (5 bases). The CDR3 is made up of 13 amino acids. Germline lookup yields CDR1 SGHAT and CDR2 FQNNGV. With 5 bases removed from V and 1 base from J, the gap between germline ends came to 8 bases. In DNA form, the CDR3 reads TGTGCCAGCAGCGACGGACAGAACACTGAAGCTTTCTTT. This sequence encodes CASSDGQNTEAFF.